What follows are 13 T cell receptor beta chains derived from one specimen sequenced in a study of blood T cell repertoires in COVID-19. The protocol was immunoSEQ multiplex PCR, while the TCRdb copy is restricted to in-frame clones and leaves out a portion. The sample includes a few hundred thousand clones, around four fifths of them seen just once. Sequenced input: peripheral blood. Receptor source: a woman aged 45-65 years with acute or convalescent COVID-19.

The CDR3 loop is CASSSGQIFTEAFF. In nucleotides, the CDR3 is TGTGCCAGCAGTTCGGGACAGATTTTCACTGAAGCTTTCTTT. The genes are TRBV27 and TRBJ1-1, with TRBD1 identical over 7 bases. Germline V gene sequence: CDR1 MNHEY, CDR2 SMNVEV (reference sequence). Losses at the gene ends were 4 bases for V and 4 bases for J; bases not matched to a gene: 6. The CDR3 spans 14 residues.

The chain uses TRBV2 and TRBJ1-1, with TRBD1 as a possible D gene (5 bases). Germline V gene lookup returns CDR1 SNHLY and CDR2 FYNNEI. V was shortened by 4 bases and J by 2 bases, with 8 bases between the two germline ends. This CDR3 comprises 13 residues. The CDR3 region has the DNA TGTGCCAGCAGTGGGCAGGGTAACACTGAAGCTTTCTTT. Residues: CASSGQGNTEAFF.

This clone was detected only a few times. The chain recombines TRBV7-2 with TRBJ1-4, with 8 positions matching TRBD1. CDR1 and CDR2 from the germline V gene are SGHTA and FQGNSA. CDR3 length equals 15 residues. V lost 1 base, J lost 6 bases, and 4 bases stayed unmatched. CDR3 nucleotides: TGTGCCAGCAGCTTAGGGACAGGGTCGCATGAAAAACTGTTTTTT. Its translation: CASSLGTGSHEKLFF.

The gene calls are TRBV2 and TRBJ2-3, with 9 bases aligning to TRBD2. The length of the CDR3 is 13 residues. V shed 9 bases, J shed 2 bases, and the junction held 3 bases outside the gene matches. Germline-derived CDR1 and CDR2 are SNHLY and FYNNEI. In DNA, the CDR3 is TGTGCCAGAAGCGGGGGGCTCACAGATACGCAGTATTTT. Translating it yields CARSGGLTDTQYF.

The rearrangement links TRBV6-5 to TRBJ2-1, with D perhaps TRBD1 (5 bases). The CDR3 has 14 amino acids. Germline V lookup: CDR1 MNHEY, CDR2 SVGAGI. With 4 bases removed from V and 7 bases from J, the gap between germline ends came to 14 bases. Here the CDR3 reads CASSWGVRDNEQFF. CDR3 nucleotide sequence: TGTGCCAGCAGTTGGGGTGTCAGGGATAATGAGCAGTTCTTC.

The chain carries TRBV29-1 and TRBJ2-1; TRBD2 matches 13 bases. CDR3 size: 18 residues. Germline assignment: CDR1 SQVTM and CDR2 ANQGSEA. With V trimmed by 4 bases and J by 4 bases, 13 bases remained unmatched. The CDR3, as DNA: TGCAGCGTTGGGCGACAGGGTTTGGGACTAGCGGGGTACAATGAGCAGTTCTTC. Protein product: CSVGRQGLGLAGYNEQFF.

V and J are TRBV2 and TRBJ1-2; no firm D call. V lost 10 bases and J 3 bases, leaving 15 bases between the germline ends. This CDR3 spans 13 amino acids. Per germline, CDR1 SNHLY and CDR2 FYNNEI. CDR3 bases: TGTGCCACCAACTCCGAGGGATACTATGGCTACACCTTC. It yields the protein CATNSEGYYGYTF.

The V and J genes are TRBV7-2 and TRBJ1-6; maybe TRBD1 (5 bases). The length of the CDR3 is 15 residues. Looked up from germline, CDR1 is SGHTA and CDR2 is FQGNSA. Trimming removed 5 bases at V and 0 bases at J, with 8 bases between. DNA for the CDR3: TGTGCCAGCAGCCACAGGAGCTCCTATAATTCACCCCTCCACTTT. Its protein is CASSHRSSYNSPLHF.

This clone was counted between two and nine times. This chain links TRBV4-1 with TRBJ2-7; possibly TRBD1 for D (5 bases). This CDR3 contains 15 residues. In germline, CDR1 is MGHRA, CDR2 YSYEKL. Trimming removed 4 bases at V and 0 bases at J, with 13 bases between. CDR3 loop: CASSPQADSSYEQYV. DNA of the CDR3: TGCGCCAGCAGCCCCCAAGCCGACAGCTCCTACGAGCAGTACGTC.

The CDR3 DNA reads as TGTGCCTGGAGTGTAAGACAGACCTCTGGAAACACCATATATTTT. It encodes CAWSVRQTSGNTIYF. The chain recombines TRBV30 with TRBJ1-3; maybe TRBD1 (5 bases). The CDR3 contains 15 residues. V gave up 0 bases and J gave up 0 bases, with 9 bases separating them. The germline V gene has CDR1 GTSNPN and CDR2 SVGIG (reference sequence).

The J gene is TRBJ2-1, the V gene TRBV7-8, with 7 bases fitting TRBD2. This CDR3 has 17 residues. Trimming took 5 bases from V and 8 from J; bases not matched to a gene: 18. Germline V gene data show CDR1 as SGHVS and CDR2 as FQNEAQ. As DNA, the CDR3 is TGTGCCAGCAGCCCCTTGATGGCGGGGGAGCTCGGGGATGAGCAGTTCTTC. It is translated as CASSPLMAGELGDEQFF.

This clone was counted only a few times. The chain links TRBV4-2 to TRBJ1-6, with D uncertain. This CDR3 is 18 amino acids long. The ends were cut back, 4 bases at V and 3 bases at J, with 19 bases in the middle. Germline V CDR1 and CDR2: LGHNA, YNFKEQ. CDR3 region: CASSLLPLTDNYNSPLHF. The CDR3 coding sequence is TGTGCCAGCAGCCTGCTCCCCCTAACCGATAACTATAATTCACCCCTCCACTTT.

Only one count was recorded for this clone. The gene calls are TRBV10-1 and TRBJ1-2; TRBD1 might be the D (5 bases). This CDR3 region has 14 residues. V was pared by 0 bases and J by 6 bases, with 11 bases between. Per the germline V gene, CDR1 is WNHNN and CDR2 is SYGVQD (reference sequence). The chain's CDR3 is CASSESREGNGYTF. The CDR3 DNA reads TGCGCCAGCAGTGAGTCGCGGGAGGGGAATGGCTACACCTTC.